The T cell receptor (beta chain) described here comes from a study of T cells in localized non-small cell lung cancer. Produced via immunoSEQ multiplex PCR; TCRdb's table is partial and in-frame only. Here the sample spans over 25,000 clones, roughly 88% being singletons. This clone was recorded only once. V was clipped by 4 bases and J by 5 bases, with 18 bases between them. This CDR3 comprises 15 residues. CDR1 SGHNT and CDR2 YYREEE come from the germline V gene (reference sequence). Here the sequenced sample was peripheral blood, taken before any cancer treatment. This TCR derives from a woman between 40 and 69 years old with stage I lung adenocarcinoma. V usage is TRBV5-4 and J usage is TRBJ2-5; possibly TRBD2 for D (5 bases). The CDR3 nucleotides read TGTGCCAGCAGCCCCGGGATTCCCCTGTCGGAGACCCAGTACTTC. This codes for CASSPGIPLSETQYF.